This T cell receptor (beta chain) was observed in a study of T-cell memory formation after mild COVID-19. Study as a whole: Clusters were largely donor specific. Study-wide results and limits: Cross-reactive memory appears to have joined, as suggested by some responding clones showing up in pre-infection memory. Clones that got smaller from day 15 to 85 had even CD4/CD8, while clones growing later tipped toward CD4+.

In regard to this clonotype: Its antigen is not known.

Using its own MiXCR run on the 5' RACE reads, TCRdb lists one record per CDR3 protein. This sample has about 280,000 distinct CDR3 sequences, with less than 9.5% found just once. Germline V gene data show CDR1 as SNHLY and CDR2 as FYNNEI. The V end was cut by 4 bases, the J end by 0 bases, with 10 bases between. The CDR3 has 16 residues. The chain employs TRBV2 and TRBJ2-6; D is unresolved. The sequence was obtained from a man younger than 35 who had mild COVID-19 (a few samples of this study predate the infection). Cell type and time point are not known. The specimen sequenced was PBMCs or a T cell subset sorted from them (not recorded which). CDR3 in amino acids: CASSAGSRSGANVLTF. CDR3 in DNA: TGTGCCAGCAGTGCGGGCAGCCGCTCTGGGGCCAACGTCCTGACTTTC.